This is a list of T cell receptor beta chains from one sample in a study of T cell responses to AZD1222 COVID-19 vaccine. The data were produced by immunoSEQ multiplex PCR, yet TCRdb's version contains in-frame clones alone and is incomplete. The table lists 56,000 or so clones, 75% to 90% of them singletons, with roughly 14% in the top ten. The material sequenced was peripheral blood, taken on day 0 of AZD1222 vaccination. The source is an adult in good health. CDR3s leave out the opening cysteine and the closing phenylalanine or tryptophan.

j_gene | len | v_gene | CDR3aa
TRBJ2-5 | 14 | TRBV6-5 | ASSSTGTSGQETQY
TRBJ2-2 | 13 | TRBV5-1 | ASSRRLDDTGELF
TRBJ1-1 | 9 | TRBV29-1 | SVVVNTEAF
TRBJ2-2 | 11 | TRBV5-1 | ASSFRQGQELF
TRBJ2-7 | 14 | TRBV30 | AWSTGLWTATYEQY
TRBJ2-5 | 13 | TRBV19 | ASSVYGTAIETQY
TRBJ1-4 | 13 | TRBV10-1 | ASSPDRVKGEKLF
TRBJ2-1 | 16 | TRBV15 | ATSSPGLAAISYNEQF
TRBJ2-3 | 11 | TRBV5-1 | ASSLGVADTQY
TRBJ1-2 | 12 | TRBV6-5 | ASSYRGRVRGYT
TRBJ1-2 | 10 | TRBV30 | ANGHRNYGYT
TRBJ2-2 | 15 | TRBV15 | ATSRDQRLAYTGELF
TRBJ2-7 | 13 | TRBV5-1 | ASSLVGGPSYEQY
TRBJ2-7 | 13 | TRBV5-6 | ASSLRLGVRYEQY
TRBJ1-1 | 13 | TRBV3-1/TRBV3-2 | ASSPRGGSDTEAF
TRBJ2-1 | 11 | TRBV7-9 | ASSYPSGSGQF
TRBJ2-2 | 14 | TRBV7-2 | ASSFARPANTGELF
TRBJ2-3 | 12 | TRBV24-1 | ATSGRGASDTQY
TRBJ2-1 | 11 | TRBV6-5 | ASSSLGALEQF
TRBJ2-2 | 12 | TRBV18 | ASSPVSATGELF
TRBJ2-1 | 11 | TRBV30 | AWSFRAGEGPF
TRBJ1-2 | 16 | TRBV9 | ASSVADRTGVGSYGYT
TRBJ1-4 | 13 | TRBV19 | ASSAGSGRSEKLF
TRBJ2-1 | 12 | TRBV9 | ASGGREVYNEQF
TRBJ2-1 | 15 | TRBV19 | ASSSLSGGPGLNEQF
TRBJ2-2 | 11 | TRBV12-5 | ASGPNLAGELF
TRBJ2-1 | 9 | TRBV11-2 | ASSSLGEQF
TRBJ2-2 | 6 | TRBV7-9 | ASSPRI
TRBJ2-5 | 12 | TRBV29-1 | SVEPTGRPETQY
TRBJ2-7 | 13 | TRBV11-2 | ASSLGRSSSYEQY
TRBJ2-2 | 15 | TRBV7-2 | ASSARAGAPNTGELF
TRBJ2-7 | 14 | TRBV25-1 | ASRAETDRGTYEQY
TRBJ1-6 | 14 | TRBV14 | ASSQGMSSYNSPLH
TRBJ2-1 | 13 | TRBV10-1 | ASSEAAGVKDEQF
TRBJ1-2 | 14 | TRBV6-6 | ASRDGLGGGPYGYT
TRBJ2-1 | 13 | TRBV15 | ATSRAGASYNEQF
TRBJ2-1 | 12 | TRBV30 | AWSTGKEHNEQF
TRBJ2-7 | 11 | TRBV3-1/TRBV3-2 | ASSQGRTYEQY
TRBJ1-4 | 13 | TRBV6-5 | AVGQYFAPNEKLF
TRBJ2-3 | 15 | TRBV24-1 | ATSDAGTSGSRNTQY
TRBJ2-3 | 15 | TRBV7-2 | ASSPPGLARSTDTQY
TRBJ2-5 | 13 | TRBV6-5 | ASSSVGRQEETQY
TRBJ2-1 | 15 | TRBV5-4 | ASSLGVPSGWDNEQF
TRBJ2-5 | 14 | TRBV5-4 | ASSLEALAGVETQY
TRBJ1-4 | 13 | TRBV7-2 | ASSFRGWSNEKLF
TRBJ2-6 | 14 | TRBV11-2 | ASSLDLQGWANVLT
TRBJ2-3 | 14 | TRBV5-1 | ASSLAGTGGTDTQY
TRBJ2-5 | 10 | TRBV2 | ASSESVETQY
TRBJ1-5 | 14 | TRBV18 | ASSPSQGGGNQPQH
TRBJ1-2 | 13 | TRBV11-2 | ASSRTGGRLYGYT
TRBJ2-2 | 13 | TRBV3-1/TRBV3-2 | ASSRLAGTPGELF